Below, 9 T cell receptor beta chains from the same sample are listed, as sequenced in a study of shared clonotypes between healthy human individuals. TCRdb keeps only in-frame clones here, not all; method: immunoSEQ multiplex PCR. The sample contains a few million clones, approximately 94% of which appear only once. Sequenced sample: naive CD4+ T cells sorted from blood. Subset denoted: CD45RA+ positively selected. The source is a man younger than 35 in good health.

The rearrangement uses TRBV7-9 and TRBJ2-1, with 7 positions matching TRBD2. The CDR3 spans 18 residues. Germline trimming cut 2 bases from V and 2 bases from J; bases unmatched to any gene: 12. Germline CDR1 is SEHNR and CDR2 is FQNEAQ (reference sequence). This CDR3 reads CASSLRLGGSQTYNEQFF. The CDR3 bases are TGTGCCAGCAGCTTACGTCTCGGCGGGAGCCAGACCTACAATGAGCAGTTCTTC.

The chain employs TRBV27 and TRBJ2-7; no reliable D call. The V end was cut by 5 bases, the J end by 5 bases, with 19 bases between. CDR3 size: 15 residues. Germline loops: CDR1 MNHEY, CDR2 SMNVEV (reference sequence). CDR3 in DNA: TGTGCCAGCAGTGTACGGGTCCAGGTGTCCAACGAGCAGTACTTC. This gives the protein CASSVRVQVSNEQYF.

Note on this clone: Other DNA sequences in the sample encode the same CDR3. V usage is TRBV2 and J usage is TRBJ1-3; D call uncertain. Between the trimmed V and J ends, which lost 1 base and 0 bases, there was a span of 7 bases. There are 15 residues in the CDR3. Germline assignment: CDR1 SNHLY and CDR2 FYNNEI. Here the CDR3 reads CASSEEEGSGNTIYF. The CDR3, as DNA: TGTGCCAGCAGTGAAGAAGAGGGCTCTGGAAACACCATATATTTT.

The CDR3 protein is CASSAGLVPGTQYF. The CDR3 nucleotides read TGTGCCAGCAGCGCAGGCCTAGTGCCGGGGACCCAGTACTTC. This chain joins TRBV7-9 and TRBJ2-5, with D uncertain. The CDR3 loop spans 14 amino acids. V lost 5 bases and J lost 7, with 17 bases in between. Germline V lookup: CDR1 SEHNR, CDR2 FQNEAQ (reference sequence).

Comment on this clone: A junction boundary mismatches the germline segment, possibly from a read error. V usage is TRBV7-7 and J usage is TRBJ2-1; 11 nucleotides align to TRBD2. CDR1 is SSHAT, CDR2 FNYEAQ, per germline (reference sequence). CDR3 size: 15 residues. The CDR3 protein is CASSPTSGTYNEQFF. The CDR3 DNA follows: TGTGCTAGCAGTCCGACTAGCGGGACCTACAATGAGCAGTTCTTC.

This sequence joins TRBV5-1 and TRBJ1-6; a weak D match, TRBD1 (6 bases). Germline V gives CDR1 SGHRS, CDR2 YFSETQ. The CDR3 has 16 residues. V was shortened by 0 bases and J by 7 bases, with 14 bases between the two germline ends. CDR3 in DNA: TGCGCCAGCAGCTTGGCCCCCCAGGGGAGGAATTCACCCCTCCACTTT. Translating it yields CASSLAPQGRNSPLHF.

For this clone: At one end the junction does not follow the germline gene, possibly because of a read error. The chain has TRBV6-5 and TRBJ2-5; D unclear. The CDR3 length is 14 residues. Germline assignment: CDR1 MNHEY and CDR2 SVGAGI. This CDR3 is CAISESSARQTQYF. The CDR3 nucleotides are TGTGCCATCAGTGAGTCGTCGGCACGGCAGACCCAGTACTTC.

The chain is built from TRBV11-1 and TRBJ2-1; 10 bases map to TRBD2. CDR3 size: 14 residues. With V trimmed by 4 bases and J by 7 bases, 4 bases remained unmatched. Looked up from germline, CDR1 is SGHAT and CDR2 is FQDESV (reference sequence). The CDR3 spells CASSSSGRGNEQFF. CDR3 coding DNA: TGTGCCAGCAGCTCTAGCGGGAGAGGGAATGAGCAGTTCTTC.

V usage is TRBV28 and J usage is TRBJ1-2, with 7 bases matching TRBD1. V lost 5 bases to trimming and J lost 6 bases; unmatched junction nucleotides: 6. This CDR3 has 13 residues. Germline CDR1 and CDR2: MDHEN and SYDVKM. Here the CDR3 reads CASSTDRVNGYTF. The CDR3 region has the DNA TGTGCCAGCAGTACCGACAGGGTGAATGGCTACACCTTC.